These 3 T cell receptor beta chains were all obtained from the same sample, sequenced in a study of shared clonotypes between healthy human individuals (dated by TCRdb to 2018 to 2021). The receptor library was made with the immunoSEQ multiplex PCR assay. Imported from immuneACCESS, the table was reduced by TCRdb to in-frame sequences with V and J called. These copies leave out some clones; in studies compared against another copy, an unresolved V gene accounts for under half, and the cause of the remainder is not known. The sample data list some 2,000,000 clones, and 85% to 95% of these were observed just once. The ten largest clonotypes hold 0.1% to 0.15% of the sample. Sequencing was carried out using naive CD4+ T cells sorted from blood. According to the study, the label for this sample's cell subset or site signals: CD45RA+ positively selected. These receptors originate from a man between 18 and 35 years old in good health.

This clone was found once. This CDR3 is also generated by other DNA sequences in the sample. CDR3 sequence: CASSLESTDTQYF. The CDR3 nucleotides read TGTGCCAGCAGTCTTGAAAGCACAGATACGCAGTATTTT. The chain combines TRBV2 with TRBJ2-3; D ambiguous. Germline assignment: CDR1 SNHLY and CDR2 FYNNEI. The CDR3 spans 13 residues. V lost 5 bases to trimming and J lost 0 bases, with 6 bases between them.

V and J are TRBV5-1 and TRBJ2-3; TRBD1 is a possible D gene (5 bases). This CDR3 has 16 amino acids. V lost 0 bases, J lost 0 bases, and 11 bases lay in between. CDR1 and CDR2 from the germline V gene are SGHRS and YFSETQ. The CDR3 DNA reads as TGCGCCAGCAGCTTGGTCCAGGGTGCTAGCACAGATACGCAGTATTTT. The encoded protein is CASSLVQGASTDTQYF.

CDR3 region: CASSLWWRSGDTEAFF. The CDR3 region has the DNA TGTGCCAGCAGCTTATGGTGGAGATCTGGGGACACTGAAGCTTTCTTT. The chain links TRBV7-9 to TRBJ1-1, with unresolved D. Germline V gene sequence: CDR1 SEHNR, CDR2 FQNEAQ (reference sequence). The V and J ends lost 2 bases and 3 bases respectively, with 16 bases between them. The CDR3 has 16 residues.